The present entry profiles one T cell receptor beta chain with its context. Its target is unknown. Sampled while nominally healthy, donors likely had unrecorded immune exposures. This entry belongs to a study of cytomegalovirus exposure and HLA in healthy donors. The PCR used 60 Vbeta and 13 Jbeta primers. This table comes from immunoSEQ multiplex PCR, and its TCRdb copy is limited to in-frame clones, with some not included. The data show over 65,000 clones, and the top ten clones hold around 1.1%. Trimming removed 3 bases from V and 6 bases from J, with 15 bases in between. This CDR3 spans 14 amino acids. CDR1 and CDR2 from the germline V gene are MNHNY and SVGAGI (reference sequence). Findings and caveats of the study: Immune exposure was documented only through CMV serostatus.

The genes are TRBV6-6 and TRBJ2-7; D might be TRBD1 (6 bases). The sequence derives from a woman between 25 and 40 years old in good health and CMV-seronegative. The specimen sequenced was PBMCs. Written as DNA, the CDR3 is TGTGCCAGCAGTTATCAACAGGGTTCTCGCGAGCAGTACTTC. Its protein product is CASSYQQGSREQYF.